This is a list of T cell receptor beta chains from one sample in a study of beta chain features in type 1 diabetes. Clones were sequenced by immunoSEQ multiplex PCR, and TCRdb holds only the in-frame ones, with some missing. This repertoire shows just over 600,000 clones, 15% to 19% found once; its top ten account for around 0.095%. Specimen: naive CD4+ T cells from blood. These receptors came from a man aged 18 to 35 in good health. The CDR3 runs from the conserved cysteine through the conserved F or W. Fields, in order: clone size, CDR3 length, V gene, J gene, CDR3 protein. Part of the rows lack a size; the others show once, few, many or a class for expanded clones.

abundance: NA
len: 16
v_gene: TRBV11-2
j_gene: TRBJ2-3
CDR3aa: CASSFRQGLSTDTQYF

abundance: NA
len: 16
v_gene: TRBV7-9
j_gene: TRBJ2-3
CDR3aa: CASSSQTGTSTDTQYF

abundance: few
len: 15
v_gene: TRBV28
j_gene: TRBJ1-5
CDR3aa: CASRRWTGGEQPQHF

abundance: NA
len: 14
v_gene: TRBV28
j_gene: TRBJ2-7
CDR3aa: CASMIGGSSYEQYF

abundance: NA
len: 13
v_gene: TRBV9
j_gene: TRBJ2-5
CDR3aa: CASSTSSGWVQYF

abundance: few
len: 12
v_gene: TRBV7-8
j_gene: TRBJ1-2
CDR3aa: CASSLSGGGYTF

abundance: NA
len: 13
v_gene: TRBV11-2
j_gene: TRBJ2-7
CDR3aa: CASSLGLVYEQYF

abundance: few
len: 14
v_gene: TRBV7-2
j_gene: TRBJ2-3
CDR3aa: CASSSSGGTDTQYF

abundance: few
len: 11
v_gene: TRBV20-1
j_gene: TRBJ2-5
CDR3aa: CSARLGETQYF

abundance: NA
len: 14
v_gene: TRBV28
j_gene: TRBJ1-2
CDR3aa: CASIRPDGNYGYTF

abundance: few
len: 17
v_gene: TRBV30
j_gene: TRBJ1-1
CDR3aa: CAWSAARTGSVNTEAFF

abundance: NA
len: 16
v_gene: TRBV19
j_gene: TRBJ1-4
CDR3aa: CASSIGAGRHNEKLFF

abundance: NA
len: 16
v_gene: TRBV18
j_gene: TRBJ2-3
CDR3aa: CASSSFPGQGTDTQYF

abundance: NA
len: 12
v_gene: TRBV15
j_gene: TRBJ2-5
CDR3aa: CATSRYQETQYF

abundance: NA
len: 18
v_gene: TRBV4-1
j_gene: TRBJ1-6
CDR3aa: CASSQDPSAVLIPGSLHF

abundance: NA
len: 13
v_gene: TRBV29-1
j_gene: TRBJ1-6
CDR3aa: CSVGPTYNSPLHF

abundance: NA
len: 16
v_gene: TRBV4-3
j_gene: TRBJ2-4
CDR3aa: CASSQEGRLAKNIQYF

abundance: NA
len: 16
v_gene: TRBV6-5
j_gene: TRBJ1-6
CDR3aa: CASSYGHRGKGSPLHF

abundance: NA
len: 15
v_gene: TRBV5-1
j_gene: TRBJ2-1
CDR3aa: CASSFSSGGSNEQFF

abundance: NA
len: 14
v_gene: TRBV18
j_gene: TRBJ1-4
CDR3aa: CASSPRQVEGKLFF

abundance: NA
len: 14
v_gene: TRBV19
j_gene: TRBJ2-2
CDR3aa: CASSMTWSTGELFF

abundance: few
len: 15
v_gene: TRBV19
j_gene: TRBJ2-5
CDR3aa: CASRIQGAKEETQYF

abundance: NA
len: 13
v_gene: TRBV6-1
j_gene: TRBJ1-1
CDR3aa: CASSSGRDTEAFF

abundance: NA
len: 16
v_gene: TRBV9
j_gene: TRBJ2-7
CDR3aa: CASSVGPGPKPYEQYF

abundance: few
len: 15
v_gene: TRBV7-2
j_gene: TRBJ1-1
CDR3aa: CASSLGGTGGTEAFF

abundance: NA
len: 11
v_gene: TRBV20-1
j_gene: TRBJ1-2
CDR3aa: CSASGGDGYTF

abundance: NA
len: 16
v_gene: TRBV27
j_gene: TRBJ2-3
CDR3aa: CASSPTGTSSTDTQYF

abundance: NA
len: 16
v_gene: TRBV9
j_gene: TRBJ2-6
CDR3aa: CASSRGQGSGANVLTF

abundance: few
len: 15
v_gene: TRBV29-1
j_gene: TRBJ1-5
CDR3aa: CSVVREGTGNQPQHF